These 18 T cell receptor beta chains were sequenced from one sample in a study of cytomegalovirus exposure and HLA in healthy donors. The PCR employed 60 Vbeta primers together with 13 Jbeta primers. Profiled with immunoSEQ multiplex PCR; TCRdb holds only in-frame clones, not every one. The sample contains about 130,000 clones, about 70% of which appear only once. What was sequenced was PBMCs. The receptors derive from an older woman in good health and CMV-seropositive.

This clone was observed a handful of times. The chain combines TRBV10-3 with TRBJ1-1; 7 positions match TRBD1. Trimming removed 6 bases from V and 1 base from J; junction bases left unmatched: 8. CDR1 and CDR2 from the germline V gene are ENHRY and SYGVKD. The CDR3 is made up of 15 amino acids. The CDR3 is CAISDQGVGNTEAFF. Written as DNA, the CDR3 is TGTGCCATCAGCGACCAGGGGGTTGGGAACACTGAAGCTTTCTTT.

This clone was observed a handful of times. The rearrangement uses TRBV2 and TRBJ2-7; tentative D call: TRBD2 (5 bases). Germline loops: CDR1 SNHLY, CDR2 FYNNEI. The V end was cut by 1 base, the J end by 6 bases, with 13 bases between. The CDR3 is 14 amino acids. The CDR3 reads CASSEEGVTSEQYF. In nucleotides, the CDR3 is TGTGCCAGCAGTGAAGAGGGAGTAACTTCCGAGCAGTACTTC. Looking up the rest from reference TRBV2 and TRBJ2-7 gives the full variable domain: EPEVTQTPSHQVTQMGQEVILRCVPISNHLYFYWYRQILGQKVEFLVSFYNNEISEKSEIFDDQFSVERPDGSNFTLKIRSTKLEDSAMYFCASSEEGVTSEQYFGPGTRLTVT.

This rearrangement joins TRBV5-4 to TRBJ2-1; D ambiguous. Germline V lookup: CDR1 SGHNT, CDR2 YYREEE (reference sequence). Trimming left V 5 bases short and J 6 bases short, with 9 bases between. The CDR3 has 12 amino acids. In nucleotides, the CDR3 is TGTGCCAGCAGTCCTACGGGCAATGAGCAGTTCTTC. Protein product: CASSPTGNEQFF. The full variable domain, with the rest looked up from reference TRBV5-4 and TRBJ2-1, is ETGVTQSPTHLIKTRGQQVTLRCSSQSGHNTVSWYQQALGQGPQFIFQYYREEENGRGNFPPRFSGLQFPNYSSELNVNALELDDSALYLCASSPTGNEQFFGPGTRLTVL.

This chain uses TRBV9 with TRBJ1-1, with 10 positions matching TRBD1. Trimming at V came to 4 bases and at J to 6 bases, leaving 9 bases not matched to a gene. The germline V gene has CDR1 SGDLS and CDR2 YYNGEE. The CDR3 consists of 15 residues. DNA of the CDR3: TGTGCCAGCAGCCTTGGGGGGACAGGGGTCGCTGAAGCTTTCTTT. Its protein is CASSLGGTGVAEAFF.

As DNA, the CDR3 is TGTGCCAGTAGGCTAGGCGGGGGGGTAACCTATGGCTACACCTTC. Its protein is CASRLGGGVTYGYTF. The chain couples TRBV19 to TRBJ1-2; D is possibly TRBD1 (5 bases). This CDR3 has 15 amino acids. CDR1 LNHDA and CDR2 SQIVND come from the germline V gene (reference sequence). Trimming shortened V by 6 bases and J by 4 bases, and 18 bases separated the two germline ends.

The V gene is TRBV5-8, the J gene TRBJ1-1, with 7 bases lining up with TRBD1. The CDR3 loop spans 13 amino acids. Trimming removed 3 bases from V and 4 bases from J; junction bases left unmatched: 3. Germline V CDR1 and CDR2: SGHTS, YDEGEE. The CDR3 protein is CASSSTGRTEAFF. The CDR3 nucleotides are TGTGCCAGCAGCTCGACAGGGCGCACTGAAGCTTTCTTT.

This chain connects TRBV7-2 to TRBJ1-2; the D is unclear. Germline CDR1 and CDR2: SGHTA and FQGNSA. The CDR3 is 14 amino acids. The V and J ends lost 0 bases and 5 bases respectively, with 10 bases between them. The DNA for the CDR3 is TGTGCCAGCAGCTTAGCGGGCAGGAATTATGGCTACACCTTC. This sequence encodes CASSLAGRNYGYTF. The variable domain in full, completed from reference TRBV7-2 and TRBJ1-2, reads GAGVSQSPSNKVTEKGKDVELRCDPISGHTALYWYRQSLGQGLEFLIYFQGNSAPDKSGLPSDRFSAERTGGSVSTLTIQRTQQEDSAVYLCASSLAGRNYGYTFGSGTRLTVV.

There are a few counts of this clone. The chain joins TRBV10-3 to TRBJ2-2, with TRBD1 identical over 7 bases. Germline CDR1 and CDR2: ENHRY and SYGVKD. V lost 7 bases to trimming and J lost 2 bases; unmatched junction nucleotides: 4. The length of the CDR3 is 14 residues. This CDR3 is CAIKDRTNTGELFF. CDR3 in DNA: TGTGCCATCAAGGACAGGACCAACACCGGGGAGCTGTTTTTT.

The gene calls are TRBV2 and TRBJ2-3; 8 positions agree with TRBD1. CDR3 length: 14 residues. Germline V gene data show CDR1 as SNHLY and CDR2 as FYNNEI. Trimming cost V 5 bases and J 1 base; bases outside gene matches: 2. The CDR3 here is CASSQGAGTDTQYF. The CDR3 nucleotides are TGTGCCAGCAGTCAGGGGGCGGGCACAGATACGCAGTATTTT.

The genes are TRBV5-6 and TRBJ1-2; 8 positions match TRBD1. Trimming removed 4 bases from V and 4 bases from J; junction bases left unmatched: 12. This CDR3 spans 16 amino acids. Germline V gene lookup returns CDR1 SGHDT and CDR2 YYEEEE. CDR3 amino acids: CASSPLRAGGSYGYTF. The CDR3 DNA sequence: TGTGCCAGCAGCCCGCTTCGGGCAGGGGGCTCCTATGGCTACACCTTC.

This rearrangement joins TRBV5-1 to TRBJ2-6; D gene uncertain. V shed 0 bases and J shed 3 bases, with 4 bases lying between them. Germline values: CDR1 SGHRS, CDR2 YFSETQ. The CDR3 is 14 residues long. CDR3 nucleotides: TGCGCCAGCAGCTTGGCCGGTGGGGCCAACGTCCTGACTTTC. Its translation: CASSLAGGANVLTF.

The chain couples TRBV11-1 to TRBJ2-5, with 12 bases matching TRBD2. Germline-derived CDR1 and CDR2 are SGHAT and FQDESV (reference sequence). This CDR3 comprises 16 residues. Losses at the gene ends were 5 bases for V and 0 bases for J; bases not matched to a gene: 4. Written as DNA, the CDR3 is TGTGCCAGCAGCCCCCTAGCGGGGGGGTACCAAGAGACCCAGTACTTC. This gives the protein CASSPLAGGYQETQYF.

There are a few counts of this clone. The J gene is TRBJ1-1, the V gene TRBV5-4; 11 positions agree with TRBD1. The V gene end was trimmed by 6 bases and the J gene end by 3 bases; junction bases not matched to a gene: 13. The germline V gene has CDR1 SGHNT and CDR2 YYREEE (reference sequence). This CDR3 contains 17 residues. The chain's CDR3 is CASKHPGQGAGDTEAFF. In nucleotides, the CDR3 is TGTGCCAGCAAACACCCAGGACAGGGGGCAGGAGACACTGAAGCTTTCTTT.

This clone has a handful of counts. V and J are TRBV5-1 and TRBJ1-2; D is possibly TRBD1 (5 bases). The CDR3 spans 14 residues. CDR1 and CDR2 from the germline V gene are SGHRS and YFSETQ. Trimming stripped 1 base from V and 4 bases from J, with 11 bases between. CDR3 residues: CASSLYDSLYGYTF. The CDR3 nucleotides read TGCGCCAGCAGCTTGTACGACAGTCTCTATGGCTACACCTTC. Full variable domain (outside the CDR3, taken from reference TRBV5-1 and TRBJ1-2): KAGVTQTPRYLIKTRGQQVTLSCSPISGHRSVSWYQQTPGQGLQFLFEYFSETQRNKGNFPGRFSGRQFSNSRSEMNVSTLELGDSALYLCASSLYDSLYGYTFGSGTRLTVV.

The sample holds one count of this clone. The chain is built from TRBV2 and TRBJ2-3, with 8 positions matching TRBD1. The CDR3 totals 15 residues. The junction had 10 bases not matched to a gene; V was cut back by 7 bases and J by 4 bases. Germline CDR1 and CDR2: SNHLY and FYNNEI. The CDR3 spells CASTPTGVGSDTQYF. CDR3 sequence (DNA): TGTGCCAGCACCCCGACAGGGGTTGGCTCAGATACGCAGTATTTT.

The rearrangement links TRBV5-1 to TRBJ2-7; D is unclear. CDR3 length: 14 amino acids. Trimming shortened V by 3 bases and J by 3 bases, and 13 bases separated the two germline ends. Germline CDR1 SGHRS, CDR2 YFSETQ. CDR3 amino acids: CASSSSGHDYEQYF. In nucleotides, the CDR3 is TGCGCCAGCAGCTCGTCCGGTCACGACTACGAGCAGTACTTC.

In this sample, this clone turned up a few times. The genes are TRBV5-1 and TRBJ2-2, with D possibly TRBD1 on 6 matching bases. Germline V lookup: CDR1 SGHRS, CDR2 YFSETQ. The CDR3 loop spans 15 amino acids. Trimming took off 3 bases at V and 2 bases at J, with 11 bases between the two ends. CDR3 residues: CASSSRTANTGELFF. In DNA, the CDR3 is TGCGCCAGCAGCTCCCGGACAGCTAACACCGGGGAGCTGTTTTTT.

Turning to this clone: The junction departs from germline at one end; a sequencing error may be responsible. The chain has TRBV7-9 and TRBJ2-1; D is unclear. The germline CDR1 and CDR2 sequences are SEHNR and FQNEAQ (reference sequence). The CDR3 runs 13 residues. The CDR3 bases are TGTTCCAGCAGCTTATTGAGGAGCAATGAGCAGTTCTTC. Encoded protein: CSSSLLRSNEQFF.